The 11 T cell receptor beta chains below all came from one sample that was sequenced in a study of blood T cell repertoires in COVID-19. The protocol was immunoSEQ multiplex PCR, while the TCRdb copy is restricted to in-frame clones and leaves out a portion. The sample lists around 87,000 clones; 80% to 90% were seen once. Sequencing used peripheral blood. These receptors were obtained from a middle-aged man with acute or convalescent COVID-19.

Comment on this clone: This specimen includes other DNA sequences encoding the same CDR3. The CDR3 DNA reads as TGTGCCAGCAGAGGGACAGGGGGCACTGAAGCTTTCTTT. The encoded protein is CASRGTGGTEAFF. The J gene is TRBJ1-1, the V gene TRBV2, with 11 bases fitting TRBD1. Germline V lookup: CDR1 SNHLY, CDR2 FYNNEI. The CDR3 consists of 13 residues. V shed 6 bases and J 4 bases; nucleotides not matched to a gene: 1.

The table lists this clone with a count of one. The J gene is TRBJ1-2, the V gene TRBV28; D is ambiguous. Trimming took 5 bases from V and 4 from J, leaving 20 bases between them. This CDR3 spans 16 amino acids. Per germline, CDR1 MDHEN and CDR2 SYDVKM. CDR3 region: CASSPTSTAVIYGYTF. In nucleotides, the CDR3 is TGTGCCAGCAGTCCCACTTCTACAGCAGTGATCTATGGCTACACCTTC.

As to this clone: The limits of the CDR3 on the DNA are not certain, so only TCRdb's listed CDR3 is given. This sequence joins TRBV19 and TRBJ2-7; the table's D call, TRBD2, was not checked against the DNA. The CDR3 region is 14 residues in length, termini included. Germline CDR1 is LNHDA and CDR2 is SQIVND (reference sequence). The CDR3 loop reads CASTSAGGPHEQYF.

The V gene is TRBV2, the J gene TRBJ1-4, with D possibly TRBD1 on 5 matching bases. This CDR3 has 16 residues. Germline values: CDR1 SNHLY, CDR2 FYNNEI. V shed 6 bases and J shed 7 bases, with 21 bases lying between them. CDR3 protein: CASSAGTSQRSEKLFF. The CDR3 coding sequence is TGTGCCAGCAGCGCCGGGACTTCTCAGAGAAGTGAAAAACTGTTTTTT.

V usage is TRBV19 and J usage is TRBJ1-2, with D tentatively TRBD1 (6 bases). V dropped 10 bases and J dropped 2 bases, with 14 bases sitting between them. The CDR3 consists of 13 residues. Germline V gene lookup returns CDR1 LNHDA and CDR2 SQIVND (reference sequence). For the CDR3, the DNA is TGTGCCACAAGCCAGGGGCTAAACTATGGCTACACCTTC. Translated, it gives CATSQGLNYGYTF. The entire variable domain, with the rest obtained from reference TRBV19 and TRBJ1-2, is as follows: DGGITQSPKYLFRKEGQNVTLSCEQNLNHDAMYWYRQDPGQGLRLIYYSQIVNDFQKGDIAEGYSVSREKKESFPLTVTSAQKNPTAFYLCATSQGLNYGYTFGSGTRLTVV.

The gene calls are TRBV28 and TRBJ1-3, with 9 bases identical to TRBD1. This CDR3 spans 18 amino acids. Germline values: CDR1 MDHEN, CDR2 SYDVKM. V was pared by 3 bases and J by 0 bases, with 9 bases of the junction left unmatched. The CDR3 DNA follows: TGTGCCAGCAGTTTCTGGGGATTGACAGGGGGCTCTGGAAACACCATATATTTT. Translating gives CASSFWGLTGGSGNTIYF.

This rearrangement joins TRBV6-4 to TRBJ2-3, with D tentatively TRBD1 (5 bases). This CDR3 has 14 residues. Germline CDR1 and CDR2: MRHNA and SNTAGT. Deletions cut 4 bases from V and 1 base from J, with 9 bases between. The CDR3 DNA reads TGTGCCAGCAGTGTTCAGGGTGGCACAGATACGCAGTATTTT. It translates to CASSVQGGTDTQYF.

Only one count was recorded for this clone. J is TRBJ1-4 and V is TRBV2; 8 bases are shared with TRBD1. The V segment lost 8 bases and the J segment 4 bases; nucleotides outside the gene matches: 12. The CDR3 totals 16 residues. CDR1 is SNHLY, CDR2 FYNNEI, per germline. Written as DNA, the CDR3 is TGTGCCAGCCGGTTTTTGGCGACAGGGGATAATGAAAAACTGTTTTTT. This sequence encodes CASRFLATGDNEKLFF.

This chain joins TRBV18 and TRBJ1-2; D ambiguous. Trimming pared 2 bases from V and 8 bases from J, leaving 6 bases between. Germline CDR1 and CDR2: KGHSH and LQKENI. The CDR3 covers 11 residues. The CDR3 reads CASSPEEGYTF. The CDR3 DNA is TGTGCCAGCTCACCAGAGGAGGGCTACACCTTC.

The chain has TRBV29-1 and TRBJ1-1; TRBD1 matches at 8 bases. V lost 4 bases, J lost 5 bases, and 12 bases stayed unmatched. Looked up from germline, CDR1 is SQVTM and CDR2 is ANQGSEA. This CDR3 comprises 15 residues. CDR3 sequence (DNA): TGCAGCGTTGGAAACCAACCGGGACAGGAAACTGAAGCTTTCTTT. Protein sequence: CSVGNQPGQETEAFF. Drawing the rest from reference TRBV29-1 and TRBJ1-1, the complete variable domain is SAVISQKPSRDICQRGTSLTIQCQVDSQVTMMFWYRQQPGQSLTLIATANQGSEATYESGFVIDKFPISRPNLTFSTLTVSNMSPEDSSIYLCSVGNQPGQETEAFFGQGTRLTVV.

This rearrangement joins TRBV5-1 to TRBJ2-7; D perhaps matches TRBD1 (5 bases). Between the trimmed V and J ends, which lost 0 bases and 1 base, there was a span of 14 bases. The germline V gene has CDR1 SGHRS and CDR2 YFSETQ. This CDR3 comprises 16 residues. The CDR3 loop reads CASSLVGTGISYEQYF. Written as DNA, the CDR3 is TGCGCCAGCAGCTTGGTAGGCACAGGTATATCCTACGAGCAGTACTTC.